This T cell receptor beta chain was identified in a study of T cell changes during pregnancy in multiple sclerosis. Measured with immunoSEQ multiplex PCR; TCRdb has only the in-frame clones, and not every one. The table has 70,000 to 90,000 clones, 85% to 95% seen once; the top ten hold 0.9% to 1.2%. Losses at the gene ends were 7 bases for V and 2 bases for J; bases not matched to a gene: 9. This CDR3 comprises 15 residues. CDR1 is SGHAT and CDR2 is FQDESV in the germline V gene (reference sequence). The source is a female donor with multiple sclerosis, enrolled in a pregnancy study. The input for sequencing was peripheral blood, taken in the first trimester of pregnancy. This rearrangement joins TRBV11-1 to TRBJ2-7, with 9 bases fitting TRBD1. CDR3 loop: CASTLGGTGTYEQYF. CDR3 bases: TGTGCCAGCACCTTGGGGGGGACAGGGACCTACGAGCAGTACTTC.